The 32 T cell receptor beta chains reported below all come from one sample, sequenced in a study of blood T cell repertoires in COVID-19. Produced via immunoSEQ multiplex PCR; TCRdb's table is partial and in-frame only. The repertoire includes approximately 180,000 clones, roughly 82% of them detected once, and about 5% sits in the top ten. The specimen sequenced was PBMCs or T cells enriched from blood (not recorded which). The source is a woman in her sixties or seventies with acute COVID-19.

The CDR3 sequence is CASSQAPAGGPADTQYF. The CDR3 DNA sequence: TGCGCCAGCAGCCAAGCCCCAGCGGGGGGGCCGGCAGATACGCAGTATTTT. This chain links TRBV4-1 with TRBJ2-3, with TRBD2 matching 10 bases. V dropped 1 base and J dropped 4; count of bases not matched to a gene: 8. Germline values: CDR1 MGHRA, CDR2 YSYEKL. CDR3 length: 17 amino acids.

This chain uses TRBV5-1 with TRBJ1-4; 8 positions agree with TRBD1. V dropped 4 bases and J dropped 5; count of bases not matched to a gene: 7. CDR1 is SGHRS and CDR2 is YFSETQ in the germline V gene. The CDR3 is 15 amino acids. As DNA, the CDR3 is TGCGCCAGCAGCCAACTACAGGGGGTAAATGAAAAACTGTTTTTT. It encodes CASSQLQGVNEKLFF. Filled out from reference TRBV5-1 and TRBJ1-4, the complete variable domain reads KAGVTQTPRYLIKTRGQQVTLSCSPISGHRSVSWYQQTPGQGLQFLFEYFSETQRNKGNFPGRFSGRQFSNSRSEMNVSTLELGDSALYLCASSQLQGVNEKLFFGSGTQLSVL.

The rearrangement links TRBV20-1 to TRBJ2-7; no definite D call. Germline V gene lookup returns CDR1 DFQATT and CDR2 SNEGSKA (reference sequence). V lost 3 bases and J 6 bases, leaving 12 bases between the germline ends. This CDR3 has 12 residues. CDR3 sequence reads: CSASIGPGEQYV. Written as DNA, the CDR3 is TGCAGTGCTAGTATAGGTCCAGGCGAGCAGTACGTC.

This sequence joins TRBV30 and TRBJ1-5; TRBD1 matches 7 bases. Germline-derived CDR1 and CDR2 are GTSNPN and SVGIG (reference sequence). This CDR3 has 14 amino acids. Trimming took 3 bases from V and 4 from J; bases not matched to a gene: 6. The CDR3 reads CAWRPGTANQPQHF. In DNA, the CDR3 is TGTGCCTGGAGACCGGGGACAGCTAATCAGCCCCAGCATTTT.

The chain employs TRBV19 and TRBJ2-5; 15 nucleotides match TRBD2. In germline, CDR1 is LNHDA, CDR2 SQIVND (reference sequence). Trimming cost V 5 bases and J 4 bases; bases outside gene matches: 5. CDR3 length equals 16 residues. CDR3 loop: CASSLGLAGGRETQYF. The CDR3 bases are TGTGCCAGTAGTCTCGGACTAGCGGGAGGGCGAGAGACCCAGTACTTC.

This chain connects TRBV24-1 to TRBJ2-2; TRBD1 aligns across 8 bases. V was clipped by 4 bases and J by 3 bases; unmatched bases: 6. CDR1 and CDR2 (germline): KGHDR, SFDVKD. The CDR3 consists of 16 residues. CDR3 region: CATSDLQTGDTGELFF. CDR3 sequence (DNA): TGTGCCACCAGTGACCTCCAGACAGGGGACACCGGGGAGCTGTTTTTT.

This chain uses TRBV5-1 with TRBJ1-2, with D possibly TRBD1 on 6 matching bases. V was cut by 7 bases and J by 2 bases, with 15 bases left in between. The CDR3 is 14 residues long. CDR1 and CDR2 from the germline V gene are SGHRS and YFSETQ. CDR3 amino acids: CASREAGANYGYTF. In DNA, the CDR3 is TGCGCCAGCCGAGAGGCAGGGGCCAACTATGGCTACACCTTC.

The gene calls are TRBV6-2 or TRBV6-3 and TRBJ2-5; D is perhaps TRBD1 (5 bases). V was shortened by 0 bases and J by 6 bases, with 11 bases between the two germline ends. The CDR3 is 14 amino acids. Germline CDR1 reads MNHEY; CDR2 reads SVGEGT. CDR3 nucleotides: TGTGCCAGCAGTTACTCGGTAGGGGCTCAGACCCAGTACTTC. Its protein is CASSYSVGAQTQYF.

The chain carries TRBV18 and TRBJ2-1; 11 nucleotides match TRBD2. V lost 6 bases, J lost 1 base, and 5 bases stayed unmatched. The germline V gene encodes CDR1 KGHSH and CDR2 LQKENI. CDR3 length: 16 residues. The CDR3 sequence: CASSLGLAVSYNEQFF. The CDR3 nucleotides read TGTGCCAGCTCCCTGGGACTAGCGGTTTCCTACAATGAGCAGTTCTTC.

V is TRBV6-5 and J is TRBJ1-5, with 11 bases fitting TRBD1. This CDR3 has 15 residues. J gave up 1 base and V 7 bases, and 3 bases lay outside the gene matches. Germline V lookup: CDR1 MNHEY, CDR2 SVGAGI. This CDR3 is CASIGTGGSNQPQHF. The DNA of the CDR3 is TGTGCCAGCATTGGGACAGGGGGAAGCAATCAGCCCCAGCATTTT.

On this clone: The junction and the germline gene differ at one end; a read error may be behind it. Here the CDR3 DNA reads TGTGCCAGCAGCCCCGACTACTATGAGCAGTTCTTC. Translation gives CASSPDYYEQFF. The J gene is TRBJ2-1, the V gene TRBV7-9; perhaps TRBD2 as D (5 bases). Germline CDR1 and CDR2: SEHNR and FQNEAQ (reference sequence). The CDR3 covers 12 residues.

In DNA, the CDR3 is TGTGCCAGCAGCTCGGGACTAGCGGGGGGGACAGATACGCAGTATTTT. Translated: CASSSGLAGGTDTQYF. The chain carries TRBV11-3 and TRBJ2-3, with TRBD2 matching over 16 bases. The CDR3 consists of 16 residues. V was clipped by 4 bases and J by 3 bases; unmatched bases: 1. Germline CDR1 is SGHNT and CDR2 is YENEEA.

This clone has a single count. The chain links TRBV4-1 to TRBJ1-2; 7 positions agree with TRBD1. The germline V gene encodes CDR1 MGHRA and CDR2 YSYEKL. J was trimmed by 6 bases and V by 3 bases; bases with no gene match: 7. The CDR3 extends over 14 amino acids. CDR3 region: CASSHRTGQNGYTF. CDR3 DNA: TGCGCCAGCAGCCACCGGACAGGACAGAATGGCTACACCTTC.

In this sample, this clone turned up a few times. The CDR3 is CASSQEGYQGGYTF. DNA of the CDR3: TGCGCCAGCAGCCAAGAGGGGTACCAGGGGGGCTACACCTTC. V usage is TRBV4-1 and J usage is TRBJ1-2; possibly TRBD1 for D (6 bases). Germline V gives CDR1 MGHRA, CDR2 YSYEKL. Trimming cost V 0 bases and J 8 bases, with 13 bases left between them. This CDR3 region has 14 residues.

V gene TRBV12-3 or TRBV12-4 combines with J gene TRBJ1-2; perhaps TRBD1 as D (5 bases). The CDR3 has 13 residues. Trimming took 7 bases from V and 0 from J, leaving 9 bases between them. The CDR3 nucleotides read TGTGCCAGCACCCAGGGCACTAACTATGGCTACACCTTC. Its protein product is CASTQGTNYGYTF.

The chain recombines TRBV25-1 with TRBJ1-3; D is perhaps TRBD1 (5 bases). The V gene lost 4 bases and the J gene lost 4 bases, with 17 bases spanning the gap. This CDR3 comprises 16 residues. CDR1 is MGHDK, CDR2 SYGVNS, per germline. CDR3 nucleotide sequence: TGTGCCAGCAGTGCCCCGGGCCTGAAGGGGGGAAACACCATATATTTT. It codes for CASSAPGLKGGNTIYF.

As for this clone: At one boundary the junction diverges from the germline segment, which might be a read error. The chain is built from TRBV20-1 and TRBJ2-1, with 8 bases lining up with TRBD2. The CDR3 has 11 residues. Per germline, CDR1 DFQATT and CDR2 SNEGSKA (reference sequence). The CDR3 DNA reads TGCAGTGCTAGAGATCGGCGGGAGGAGCTCTTC. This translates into CSARDRREELF.

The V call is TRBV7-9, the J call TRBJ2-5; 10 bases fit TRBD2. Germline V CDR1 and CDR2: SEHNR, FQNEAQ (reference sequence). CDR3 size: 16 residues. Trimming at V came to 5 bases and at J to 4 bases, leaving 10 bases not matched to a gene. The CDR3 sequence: CASSLRGTSVGETQYF. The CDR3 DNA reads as TGTGCCAGCAGCCTCAGGGGGACTAGCGTCGGAGAGACCCAGTACTTC. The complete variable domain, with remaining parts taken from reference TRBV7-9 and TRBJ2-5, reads DTGVSQNPRHKITKRGQNVTFRCDPISEHNRLYWYRQTLGQGPEFLTYFQNEAQLEKSRLLSDRFSAERPKGSFSTLEIQRTEQGDSAMYLCASSLRGTSVGETQYFGPGTRLLVL.

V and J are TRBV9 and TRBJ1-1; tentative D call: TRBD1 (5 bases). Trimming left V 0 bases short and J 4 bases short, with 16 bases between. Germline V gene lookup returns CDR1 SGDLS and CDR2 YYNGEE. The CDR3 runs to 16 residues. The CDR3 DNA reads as TGTGCCAGCAGCGTAGGGAGACGTCCGGGGGGCACTGAAGCTTTCTTT. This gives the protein CASSVGRRPGGTEAFF. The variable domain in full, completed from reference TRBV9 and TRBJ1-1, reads DSGVTQTPKHLITATGQRVTLRCSPRSGDLSVYWYQQSLDQGLQFLIQYYNGEERAKGNILERFSAQQFPDLHSELNLSSLELGDSALYFCASSVGRRPGGTEAFFGQGTRLTVV.

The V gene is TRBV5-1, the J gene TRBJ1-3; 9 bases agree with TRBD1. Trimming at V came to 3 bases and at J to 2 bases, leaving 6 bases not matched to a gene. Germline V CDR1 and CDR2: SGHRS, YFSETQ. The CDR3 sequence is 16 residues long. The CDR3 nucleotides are TGCGCCAGCAGCTCACAGGGGGCGGCTGCTGGAAACACCATATATTTT. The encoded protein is CASSSQGAAAGNTIYF.

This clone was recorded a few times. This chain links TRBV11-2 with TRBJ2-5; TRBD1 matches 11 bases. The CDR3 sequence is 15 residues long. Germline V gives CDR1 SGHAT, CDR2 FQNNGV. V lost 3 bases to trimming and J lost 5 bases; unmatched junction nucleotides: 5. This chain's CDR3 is CASSLGTGGWETQYF. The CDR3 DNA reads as TGTGCCAGCAGCTTGGGGACAGGGGGTTGGGAGACCCAGTACTTC.

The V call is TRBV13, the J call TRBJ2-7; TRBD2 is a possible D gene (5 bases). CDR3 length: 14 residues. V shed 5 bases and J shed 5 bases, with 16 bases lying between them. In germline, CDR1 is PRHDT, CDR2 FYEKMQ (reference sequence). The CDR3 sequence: CASSINPGFNEQYF. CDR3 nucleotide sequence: TGTGCCAGCAGCATCAACCCGGGGTTCAACGAGCAGTACTTC.

CDR3 loop: CASSVRGQLTGELFF. The CDR3 nucleotides read TGTGCCAGCAGCGTACGAGGGCAGCTCACCGGGGAGCTGTTTTTT. The chain combines TRBV9 with TRBJ2-2; the D gene is possibly TRBD2 (5 bases). From germline, CDR1 is SGDLS and CDR2 YYNGEE. V lost 1 base, J lost 4 bases, and 11 bases lay in between. CDR3 size: 15 residues.

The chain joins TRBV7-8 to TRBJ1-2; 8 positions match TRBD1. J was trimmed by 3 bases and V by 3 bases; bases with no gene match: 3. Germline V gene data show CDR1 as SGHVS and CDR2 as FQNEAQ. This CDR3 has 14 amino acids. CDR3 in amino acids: CASSFQGADYGYTF. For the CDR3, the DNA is TGTGCCAGCAGCTTCCAGGGGGCGGACTATGGCTACACCTTC.

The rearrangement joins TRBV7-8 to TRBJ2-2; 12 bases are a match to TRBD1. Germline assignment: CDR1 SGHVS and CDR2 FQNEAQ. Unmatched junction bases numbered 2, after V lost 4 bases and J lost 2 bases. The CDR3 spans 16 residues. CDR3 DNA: TGTGCCAGCAGCTGGGGACAGGGGGCCAACACCGGGGAGCTGTTTTTT. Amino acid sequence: CASSWGQGANTGELFF.

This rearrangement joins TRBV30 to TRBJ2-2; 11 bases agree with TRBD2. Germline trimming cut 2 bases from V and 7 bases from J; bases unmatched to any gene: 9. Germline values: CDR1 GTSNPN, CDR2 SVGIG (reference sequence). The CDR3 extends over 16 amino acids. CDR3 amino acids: CAWSTGTSGNYGELFF. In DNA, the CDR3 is TGTGCCTGGAGTACCGGGACTAGCGGAAATTACGGGGAGCTGTTTTTT. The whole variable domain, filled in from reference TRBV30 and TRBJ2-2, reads SQTIHQWPATLVQPVGSPLSLECTVEGTSNPNLYWYRQAAGRGLQLLFYSVGIGQISSEVPQNLSASRPQDRQFILSSKKLLLSDSGFYLCAWSTGTSGNYGELFFGEGSRLTVL.

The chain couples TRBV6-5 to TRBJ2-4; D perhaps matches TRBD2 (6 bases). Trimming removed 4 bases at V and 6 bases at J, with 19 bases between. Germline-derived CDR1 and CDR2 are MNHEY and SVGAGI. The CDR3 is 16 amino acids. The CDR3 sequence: CASSSSSWRGGNIQYF. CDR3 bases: TGTGCCAGCAGTTCCTCTAGCTGGAGGGGTGGAAACATTCAGTACTTC.

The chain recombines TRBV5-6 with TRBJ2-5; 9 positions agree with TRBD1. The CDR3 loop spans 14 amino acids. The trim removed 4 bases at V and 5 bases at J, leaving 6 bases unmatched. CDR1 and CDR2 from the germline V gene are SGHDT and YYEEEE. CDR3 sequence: CASSKQGARETQYF. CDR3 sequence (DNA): TGTGCCAGCAGCAAACAGGGGGCGAGGGAGACCCAGTACTTC.

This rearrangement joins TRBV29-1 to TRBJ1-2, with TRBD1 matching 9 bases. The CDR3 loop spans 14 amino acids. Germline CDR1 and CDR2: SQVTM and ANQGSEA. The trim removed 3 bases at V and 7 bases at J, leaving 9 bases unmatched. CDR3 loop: CSVDRSQGASGYTF. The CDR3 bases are TGCAGCGTTGACCGATCACAGGGGGCATCTGGCTACACCTTC. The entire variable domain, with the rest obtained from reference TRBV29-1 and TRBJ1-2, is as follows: SAVISQKPSRDICQRGTSLTIQCQVDSQVTMMFWYRQQPGQSLTLIATANQGSEATYESGFVIDKFPISRPNLTFSTLTVSNMSPEDSSIYLCSVDRSQGASGYTFGSGTRLTVV.

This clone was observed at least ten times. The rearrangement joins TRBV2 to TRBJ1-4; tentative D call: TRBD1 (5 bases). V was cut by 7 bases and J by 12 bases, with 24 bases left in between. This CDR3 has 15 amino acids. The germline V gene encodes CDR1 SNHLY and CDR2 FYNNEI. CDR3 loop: CASTIGRAGRVELFF. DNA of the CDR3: TGTGCCAGCACCATCGGGAGGGCAGGCAGGGTAGAACTGTTTTTT.

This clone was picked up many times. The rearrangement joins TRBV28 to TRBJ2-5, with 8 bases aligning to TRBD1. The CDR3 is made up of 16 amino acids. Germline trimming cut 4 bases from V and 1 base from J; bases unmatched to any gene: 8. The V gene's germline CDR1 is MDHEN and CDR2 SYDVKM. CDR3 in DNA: TGTGCCAGCAGTTCCGCAAGGACAGGGTCCCAAGAGACCCAGTACTTC. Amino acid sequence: CASSSARTGSQETQYF.

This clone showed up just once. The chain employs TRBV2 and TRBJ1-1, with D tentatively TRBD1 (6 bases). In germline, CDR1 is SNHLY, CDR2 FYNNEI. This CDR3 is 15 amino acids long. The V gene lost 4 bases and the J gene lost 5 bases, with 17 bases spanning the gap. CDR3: CASSGHRVLGTEAFF. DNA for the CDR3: TGTGCCAGCAGTGGACACAGGGTCCTCGGGACTGAAGCTTTCTTT.